This TCR beta chain is from a study of T cell responses to AZD1222 COVID-19 vaccine. V was clipped by 11 bases and J by 5 bases; unmatched bases: 4. The CDR3 has 12 amino acids. This table comes from immunoSEQ multiplex PCR, and its TCRdb copy is limited to in-frame clones, with some not included. In the table there are a few hundred thousand clones, approximately 95% of which are singletons. This chain connects TRBV12-3 or TRBV12-4 to TRBJ1-4, with 8 nucleotides matching TRBD1. Source: peripheral blood, taken on day 0 of AZD1222 vaccination. The clonotype comes from an adult in good health. CDR3 in DNA: TGTGCCTCCCGGACAGGGAATGAAAAACTGTTTTTT. It codes for CASRTGNEKLFF.